The 23 T cell receptor beta chains in this list originate from one sample, sequenced in a study of control samples from healthy donors and cancer patients. Profiling relied on immunoSEQ multiplex PCR, and the TCRdb table lists in-frame clones only, not all of them. Of about 100,000 clones in the sample, around four fifths were seen once. The specimen was blood. The receptor source for this set is a man aged 25-45 years in good health.

The chain combines TRBV4-1 with TRBJ2-7, with 15 positions matching TRBD2. The CDR3 is 16 residues long. Trimming took 1 base from V and 3 from J; bases not matched to a gene: 1. Germline CDR1 reads MGHRA; CDR2 reads YSYEKL. The CDR3 coding sequence is TGCGCCAGCAGCCAAGGGACTAGCGGGGGGGGCTACGAGCAGTACTTC. This gives the protein CASSQGTSGGGYEQYF.

J is TRBJ1-5 and V is TRBV30; perhaps TRBD1 as D (6 bases). This CDR3 is built from 15 residues. V was cut by 2 bases and J by 4 bases, with 15 bases left in between. Germline CDR1 reads GTSNPN; CDR2 reads SVGIG (reference sequence). CDR3 in DNA: TGTGCCTGGAGTTCTACAGGGAGAACTAATCAGCCCCAGCATTTT. The encoded protein is CAWSSTGRTNQPQHF.

This clone was seen more than once but under ten times. V usage is TRBV20-1 and J usage is TRBJ2-2; 8 nucleotides line up with TRBD2. Germline-derived CDR1 and CDR2 are DFQATT and SNEGSKA (reference sequence). The CDR3 runs to 16 residues. The V segment lost 3 bases and the J segment 5 bases; nucleotides outside the gene matches: 11. The CDR3 is CSASISGGEETGELFF. The DNA of the CDR3 is TGCAGTGCTAGTATTTCCGGGGGGGAGGAAACCGGGGAGCTGTTTTTT.

The table lists this clone with a few counts. V gene TRBV6-5 combines with J gene TRBJ2-2; 7 bases fit TRBD1. This CDR3 is built from 13 residues. In germline, CDR1 is MNHEY, CDR2 SVGAGI. J lost 7 bases, V lost 6 bases, and 5 bases had no gene match. CDR3 bases: TGTGCCAGCAGAGGGGGCAGATACGGGGAGCTGTTTTTT. Amino acids: CASRGGRYGELFF.

The chain recombines TRBV5-1 with TRBJ2-5, with D maybe TRBD2 (5 bases). V gave up 1 base and J gave up 4 bases, with 11 bases separating them. The CDR3 has 14 residues. Looked up from germline, CDR1 is SGHRS and CDR2 is YFSETQ. The DNA of the CDR3 is TGCGCCAGCAGCTTGCGGGGTGGGCGAGAGACCCAGTACTTC. This codes for CASSLRGGRETQYF. Full variable domain (missing parts from reference TRBV5-1 and TRBJ2-5): KAGVTQTPRYLIKTRGQQVTLSCSPISGHRSVSWYQQTPGQGLQFLFEYFSETQRNKGNFPGRFSGRQFSNSRSEMNVSTLELGDSALYLCASSLRGGRETQYFGPGTRLLVL.

This clone was seen only once. This sequence joins TRBV6-2 or TRBV6-3 and TRBJ1-5, with 10 bases lining up with TRBD1. The CDR3 length is 15 residues. The germline V gene encodes CDR1 MNHEY and CDR2 SVGEGT. With V trimmed by 4 bases and J by 6 bases, 6 bases remained unmatched. The CDR3 sequence is CASSSTGQGLQPQHF. CDR3 nucleotides: TGTGCCAGCAGTTCTACGGGACAGGGGCTTCAGCCCCAGCATTTT.

V and J are TRBV18 and TRBJ1-2; no clear D. CDR1 is KGHSH and CDR2 is LQKENI in the germline V gene. The V end lost 4 bases, the J end lost 4 bases, and 22 bases lay between the germline ends. The CDR3 length is 17 residues. CDR3 sequence (DNA): TGTGCCAGCTCACGGGCAGCAAGCAATACAGACCCCTATGGCTACACCTTC. It yields the protein CASSRAASNTDPYGYTF.

The genes are TRBV9 and TRBJ2-1, with D perhaps matching TRBD2 (6 bases). Trimming left V 0 bases short and J 14 bases short, with 18 bases between. CDR1 is SGDLS and CDR2 is YYNGEE in the germline V gene. The CDR3 has 14 residues. The CDR3 nucleotides are TGTGCCAGCAGCGTAGCCTCGATCGGGAGCACGAAGTTCTTC. Translating gives CASSVASIGSTKFF. Variable domain in full (rest from reference TRBV9 and TRBJ2-1): DSGVTQTPKHLITATGQRVTLRCSPRSGDLSVYWYQQSLDQGLQFLIQYYNGEERAKGNILERFSAQQFPDLHSELNLSSLELGDSALYFCASSVASIGSTKFFGPGTRLTVL.

The chain recombines TRBV5-1 with TRBJ2-1, with 10 bases identical to TRBD2. Trimming took 6 bases from V and 8 from J; bases not matched to a gene: 14. Germline V gene sequence: CDR1 SGHRS, CDR2 YFSETQ. CDR3 length equals 16 residues. CDR3: CASTFLAGERGDEQFF. The CDR3 DNA is TGCGCCAGCACCTTCCTAGCGGGGGAACGTGGGGATGAGCAGTTCTTC.

The chain uses TRBV7-6 and TRBJ1-3; perhaps TRBD1 as D (5 bases). Germline CDR1 SGHVS, CDR2 FNYEAQ. Trimming removed 1 base from V and 3 bases from J, with 10 bases in between. The CDR3 has 15 residues. This chain's CDR3 is CASSLVQGSGNTIYF. As DNA, the CDR3 is TGTGCCAGCAGCTTAGTTCAGGGTAGTGGAAACACCATATATTTT.

This clone was recorded only once. The chain has TRBV5-1 and TRBJ1-1, with unresolved D. Per the germline V gene, CDR1 is SGHRS and CDR2 is YFSETQ. The CDR3 totals 14 residues. V was clipped by 4 bases and J by 1 base, with 11 bases between them. The CDR3 sequence is CASSPVTENTEAFF. The DNA for the CDR3 is TGCGCCAGCAGCCCCGTAACAGAGAACACTGAAGCTTTCTTT.

The chain joins TRBV30 to TRBJ2-5, with D unclear. Trimming removed 6 bases from V and 1 base from J, with 12 bases in between. Germline CDR1 and CDR2: GTSNPN and SVGIG (reference sequence). CDR3 length: 13 amino acids. CDR3 protein: CACSPESQETQYF. DNA for the CDR3: TGTGCCTGTTCCCCGGAAAGCCAAGAGACCCAGTACTTC. The whole variable domain, remainder taken from reference TRBV30 and TRBJ2-5, is SQTIHQWPATLVQPVGSPLSLECTVEGTSNPNLYWYRQAAGRGLQLLFYSVGIGQISSEVPQNLSASRPQDRQFILSSKKLLLSDSGFYLCACSPESQETQYFGPGTRLLVL.

The chain employs TRBV6-5 and TRBJ1-4; D is uncertain. This CDR3 contains 15 residues. V lost 6 bases and J lost 2, with 13 bases in between. Germline CDR1 and CDR2: MNHEY and SVGAGI. The CDR3 sequence is CASSPTLPTNEKLFF. The CDR3, as DNA: TGTGCCAGCAGCCCCACCCTGCCGACTAATGAAAAACTGTTTTTT.

Only one count was recorded for this clone. The chain links TRBV6-5 to TRBJ2-1, with 7 bases aligning to TRBD1. This CDR3 region has 15 residues. CDR1 is MNHEY, CDR2 SVGAGI, per germline. Losses at the gene ends were 6 bases for V and 4 bases for J; bases not matched to a gene: 9. CDR3 protein: CASRIAGTVYNEQFF. The CDR3 region has the DNA TGTGCCAGCAGGATCGCCGGGACAGTATACAATGAGCAGTTCTTC.

Only a few counts were recorded for this clone. J is TRBJ1-1 and V is TRBV3-1 (or the pseudogene TRBV3-2); possible D gene TRBD1, 5 bases. CDR1 and CDR2 from the germline V gene are LGHDT and YNNKEL (reference sequence). The CDR3 consists of 16 residues. Trimming stripped 1 base from V and 2 bases from J, with 14 bases between. The CDR3 protein is CASSQASWGINTEAFF. CDR3 in DNA: TGTGCCAGCAGCCAAGCGTCGTGGGGGATTAACACTGAAGCTTTCTTT.

The gene calls are TRBV7-8 and TRBJ1-1; D unclear. CDR1 and CDR2 (germline): SGHVS, FQNEAQ. CDR3 length: 13 residues. Trimming took off 2 bases at V and 4 bases at J, with 8 bases between the two ends. The CDR3 region is CASSLRIGTEAFF. The CDR3 nucleotides read TGTGCCAGCAGCTTACGTATCGGCACTGAAGCTTTCTTT.

This chain links TRBV7-8 with TRBJ1-6; D not certain. The germline CDR1 and CDR2 sequences are SGHVS and FQNEAQ. The CDR3 runs to 15 residues. The germline V and J ends were trimmed by 8 bases and 0 bases, with 11 bases remaining between them. The CDR3 region has the DNA TGTGCCAGCGGGCAGGCGAGCTCCTATAATTCACCCCTCCACTTT. Its translation: CASGQASSYNSPLHF.

The chain employs TRBV4-1 and TRBJ1-5; TRBD1 aligns across 7 bases. From germline, CDR1 is MGHRA and CDR2 YSYEKL. Unmatched junction bases numbered 6, after V lost 3 bases and J lost 1 base. The CDR3 is 16 amino acids. This chain's CDR3 is CASSQRLQGSNQPQHF. The CDR3 DNA reads TGCGCCAGCAGCCAGCGTTTACAGGGGAGCAATCAGCCCCAGCATTTT.

The V and J genes are TRBV7-6 and TRBJ2-3; D perhaps matches TRBD2 (6 bases). With 3 bases removed from V and 0 bases from J, the gap between germline ends came to 10 bases. The germline V gene encodes CDR1 SGHVS and CDR2 FNYEAQ. This CDR3 region has 15 residues. CDR3 sequence reads: CASSLGLVSTDTQYF. The CDR3 region has the DNA TGTGCCAGCAGCTTGGGACTTGTTAGCACAGATACGCAGTATTTT. Filled out from reference TRBV7-6 and TRBJ2-3, the complete variable domain reads GAGVSQSPRYKVTKRGQDVALRCDPISGHVSLYWYRQALGQGPEFLTYFNYEAQQDKSGLPNDRFSAERPEGSISTLTIQRTEQRDSAMYRCASSLGLVSTDTQYFGPGTRLTVL.

The chain links TRBV18 to TRBJ2-3; TRBD2 might be the D (5 bases). Trimming took 3 bases from V and 4 from J, leaving 8 bases between them. Looked up from germline, CDR1 is KGHSH and CDR2 is LQKENI. The CDR3 contains 13 residues. This CDR3 reads CASSPPGADTQYF. CDR3 in DNA: TGTGCCAGCTCACCGCCCGGGGCAGATACGCAGTATTTT.

The J gene is TRBJ1-1, the V gene TRBV5-6; no firm D call. The CDR3 sequence is 13 residues long. Trimming left V 0 bases short and J 1 base short, with 4 bases between. In germline, CDR1 is SGHDT, CDR2 YYEEEE. CDR3 in DNA: TGTGCCAGCAGCTTGGAGGGGAACACTGAAGCTTTCTTT. As protein: CASSLEGNTEAFF.

The gene calls are TRBV11-3 and TRBJ1-1; perhaps TRBD1 as D (6 bases). The CDR3 sequence is 15 residues long. CDR1 SGHNT and CDR2 YENEEA come from the germline V gene. Trimming took off 1 base at V and 6 bases at J, with 15 bases between the two ends. The CDR3, as DNA: TGTGCCAGCAGCTTAGGGGGGCCCGGAGACTCTGAAGCTTTCTTT. It specifies CASSLGGPGDSEAFF.

The chain joins TRBV18 to TRBJ1-5; D is unclear. The CDR3 extends over 13 amino acids. V was trimmed by 1 base and J by 4 bases, leaving 5 bases between them. The germline V gene has CDR1 KGHSH and CDR2 LQKENI. The CDR3 reads CASSPQGNQPQHF. CDR3 nucleotide sequence: TGTGCCAGCTCACCACAGGGTAATCAGCCCCAGCATTTT.